This TCR beta chain was captured in a study of blood T cell repertoires in COVID-19. As for the study in general: From the United States, Italy and Spain came samples of acute and convalescent COVID-19. Sources were T cells, B-cell-depleted T cells, or PBMCs; the material itself was cDNA or gDNA.

Assay: immunoSEQ multiplex PCR; the TCRdb copy retains only in-frame clones and omits some. The sample contains around 200,000 clones, approximately 85% of which appear only once. The CDR3 contains 15 residues. The V gene's germline CDR1 is WNHNN and CDR2 SYGVQD (reference sequence). V dropped 4 bases and J dropped 7; count of bases not matched to a gene: 7. This chain uses TRBV10-1 with TRBJ2-1, with 10 bases that match TRBD2. The TCR comes from a middle-aged man who had recovered from COVID-19. The sequenced sample consisted of PBMCs or T cells enriched from blood (not recorded which). CDR3 DNA sequence: TGCGCCAGCAGTGGATCTAGCGGGAGTCTTAATGAGCAGTTCTTC. The encoded protein is CASSGSSGSLNEQFF.